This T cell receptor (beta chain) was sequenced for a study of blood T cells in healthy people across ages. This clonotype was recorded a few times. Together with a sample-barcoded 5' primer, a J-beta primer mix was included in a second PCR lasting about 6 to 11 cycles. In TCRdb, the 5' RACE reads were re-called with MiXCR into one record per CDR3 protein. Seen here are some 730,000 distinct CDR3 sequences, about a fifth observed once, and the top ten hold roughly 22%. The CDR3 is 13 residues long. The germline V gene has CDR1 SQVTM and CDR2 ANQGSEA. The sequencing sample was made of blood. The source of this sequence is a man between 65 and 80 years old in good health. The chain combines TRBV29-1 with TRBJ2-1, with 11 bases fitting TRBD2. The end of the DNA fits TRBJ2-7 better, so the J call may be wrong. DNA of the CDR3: TGCAGCGTTGAGGGACTAGCGGATTCCGAGCAGTACTTC. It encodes CSVEGLADSEQYF.